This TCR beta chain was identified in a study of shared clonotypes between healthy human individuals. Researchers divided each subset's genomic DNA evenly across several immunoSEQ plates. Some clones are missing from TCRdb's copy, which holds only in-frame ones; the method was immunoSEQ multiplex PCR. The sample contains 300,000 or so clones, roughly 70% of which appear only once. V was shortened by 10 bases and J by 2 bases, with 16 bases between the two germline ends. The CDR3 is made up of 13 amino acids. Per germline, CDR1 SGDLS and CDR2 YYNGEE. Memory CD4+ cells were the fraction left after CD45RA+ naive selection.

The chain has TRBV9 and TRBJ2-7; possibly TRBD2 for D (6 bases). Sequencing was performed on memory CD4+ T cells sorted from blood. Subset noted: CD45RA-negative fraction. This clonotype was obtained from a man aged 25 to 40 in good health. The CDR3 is CASGGDRTYEQYF. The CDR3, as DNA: TGTGCCTCGGGCGGGGATCGGACCTACGAGCAGTACTTC.